This record looks at one T cell receptor beta chain sequence and its context. Trimming took off 3 bases at V and 4 bases at J, with 13 bases between the two ends. Germline values: CDR1 SEHNR, CDR2 FQNEAQ (reference sequence). The length of the CDR3 is 15 residues. This record comes from a study of T cell changes during pregnancy in multiple sclerosis. The data were produced by immunoSEQ multiplex PCR, yet TCRdb's version contains in-frame clones alone and is incomplete. The sample holds approximately 45,000 clones, roughly 89% seen once. The clonotype originates from a female donor with multiple sclerosis, enrolled in a pregnancy study. The sequenced sample was CD4+ T cells from peripheral blood mononuclear cells, obtained in the first trimester of pregnancy. V gene TRBV7-9 combines with J gene TRBJ2-1; D unclear. The CDR3 nucleotides are TGTGCCAGCAGCTTCACTCCTAGAGGTTACAATGAGCAGTTCTTC. Translated, it gives CASSFTPRGYNEQFF.